This TCR beta chain was sequenced for a study of shared clonotypes between healthy human individuals. At the level of the study: Two women and a few men aged 18 to 49 served as donors.

Deep was the level at which the assay was run. The table came from immunoSEQ multiplex PCR; TCRdb's copy has only in-frame clones and leaves some out. The table shows 400,000 to 550,000 clones, with around 80% occurring only once. Germline V gives CDR1 SGHKS, CDR2 YYEKEE (reference sequence). This CDR3 is 14 amino acids long. With 1 base removed from V and 0 bases from J, the gap between germline ends came to 7 bases. Findings and limits, study-wide: Among donors, the sharing of clonotypes was expected to be influenced by sequencing depth.

Each donor was a Caucasian adult residing in Nashville, Tennessee. Notes on this clone: The target antigen is unknown.

Sequencing was done on a sample of PBMCs. The chain recombines TRBV5-5 with TRBJ1-2; D may be TRBD1 (5 bases). The receptor's source is a middle-aged woman in good health. Some clones in this sample may be carry-over from other donors' samples. CDR3 DNA: TGTGCCAGCAGCTTGCCAGGGACTAACTATGGCTACACCTTC. Translated: CASSLPGTNYGYTF.